This TCR beta chain was sequenced during a study of CD8+ T cells in alopecia areata. cDNA prepared by RNA extraction and subsequent reverse transcription served as the template for sequencing. Profiled with immunoSEQ multiplex PCR; TCRdb holds only in-frame clones, not every one. Among about 39,000 clones listed, about two thirds were seen once. With 0 bases removed from V and 5 bases from J, the gap between germline ends came to 9 bases. The CDR3 has 14 residues. Germline V CDR1 and CDR2: SGHRS, YFSETQ. Treatment in this sample: oral pan-JAK inhibitor, 5-10 mg twice daily. This receptor was obtained from a human donor with alopecia areata. The input for sequencing was CD8+ T cells sorted from blood, taken at week 4, from a patient treated with tofacitinib. This chain links TRBV5-1 with TRBJ2-4, with D hard to call. The DNA of the CDR3 is TGCGCCAGCAGCTTGGGACAAGGCCAAAACATTCAGTACTTC. Protein: CASSLGQGQNIQYF.